The 23 T cell receptor beta chains below all came from one sample that was sequenced in a study of cytomegalovirus exposure and HLA in healthy donors. Primers for the PCR totalled 60 Vbeta and 13 Jbeta. Repertoires were generated with immunoSEQ multiplex PCR, while TCRdb's copy carries only in-frame clones and drops some. The repertoire holds 140,000 or so clones, under 70% seen once, with under 7.5% in the top ten. The sequenced sample was PBMCs. These receptors came from a woman aged 60-75 years in good health and CMV-seronegative.

The J gene is TRBJ2-7, the V gene TRBV2, with 7 bases aligning to TRBD1. CDR1 and CDR2 from the germline V gene are SNHLY and FYNNEI. V lost 8 bases to trimming and J lost 3 bases; unmatched junction nucleotides: 7. The CDR3 runs 13 residues. The CDR3 loop reads CASVPRDSYEQYF. In DNA form, the CDR3 reads TGTGCCAGCGTACCCCGGGACAGCTACGAGCAGTACTTC. The full variable domain, completed using reference TRBV2 and TRBJ2-7, is EPEVTQTPSHQVTQMGQEVILRCVPISNHLYFYWYRQILGQKVEFLVSFYNNEISEKSEIFDDQFSVERPDGSNFTLKIRSTKLEDSAMYFCASVPRDSYEQYFGPGTRLTVT.

V usage is TRBV6-1 and J usage is TRBJ2-2; 7 positions agree with TRBD2. Germline V gene sequence: CDR1 MNHNS, CDR2 SASEGT. Trimming took 0 bases from V and 4 from J; bases not matched to a gene: 17. There are 20 residues in the CDR3. The CDR3 loop reads CASSEALLGGFGGGTGELFF. The CDR3 nucleotides are TGTGCCAGCAGTGAAGCGCTTCTCGGAGGGTTCGGCGGGGGCACCGGGGAGCTGTTTTTT.

The sample holds one count of this clone. The genes are TRBV7-2 and TRBJ2-3; TRBD1 aligns across 8 bases. The germline gives CDR1 SGHTA, CDR2 FQGNSA. This CDR3 region has 16 residues. With V trimmed by 7 bases and J by 3 bases, 12 bases remained unmatched. The CDR3 coding sequence is TGTGCCAGCACCAGGACAGGGAGAAGTGGAACAGATACGCAGTATTTT. Protein sequence: CASTRTGRSGTDTQYF.

This clone was counted between two and nine times. V usage is TRBV28 and J usage is TRBJ1-1; the D gene is possibly TRBD1 (5 bases). The CDR3 contains 14 residues. Germline V CDR1 and CDR2: MDHEN, SYDVKM. With 8 bases removed from V and 3 bases from J, the gap between germline ends came to 16 bases. The CDR3 protein is CASLPGGEYTEAFF. In nucleotides, the CDR3 is TGTGCCAGCCTCCCTGGGGGGGAGTACACTGAAGCTTTCTTT. Together with reference TRBV28 and TRBJ1-1, the CDR3 gives the full variable domain: DVKVTQSSRYLVKRTGEKVFLECVQDMDHENMFWYRQDPGLGLRLIYFSYDVKMKEKGDIPEGYSVSREKKERFSLILESASTNQTSMYLCASLPGGEYTEAFFGQGTRLTVV.

This clone was counted only a few times. The gene calls are TRBV7-8 and TRBJ1-1; 7 nucleotides line up with TRBD1. V shed 2 bases and J 7 bases; nucleotides not matched to a gene: 13. CDR1 is SGHVS and CDR2 is FQNEAQ in the germline V gene. The CDR3 is 16 amino acids. Here the CDR3 reads CASSLTATGEIGEAFF. CDR3 nucleotide sequence: TGTGCCAGCAGCTTAACCGCTACAGGGGAAATCGGTGAAGCTTTCTTT.

This clone was observed a single time. The chain carries TRBV11-1 and TRBJ2-7; TRBD1 is a possible D gene (6 bases). The CDR3 has 15 residues. The ends were cut back, 4 bases at V and 1 base at J, with 14 bases in the middle. In germline, CDR1 is SGHAT, CDR2 FQDESV (reference sequence). The CDR3 is CASSSGTHASYEQYF. In DNA form, the CDR3 reads TGTGCCAGCAGCTCCGGGACACATGCATCCTACGAGCAGTACTTC.

This clone appeared a few times. CDR3 coding DNA: TGTGCCAGTAGTTCAGGGCAGGGGCAAGAGACCCAGTACTTC. As protein: CASSSGQGQETQYF. The chain employs TRBV19 and TRBJ2-5; a weak D match, TRBD1 (6 bases). The germline V and J ends were trimmed by 5 bases and 2 bases, with 12 bases remaining between them. The length of the CDR3 is 14 residues. Germline lookup yields CDR1 LNHDA and CDR2 SQIVND (reference sequence).

Regarding this clone: This sample also contains other DNA sequences that code for the same CDR3. J is TRBJ2-5 and V is TRBV10-3, with 7 bases identical to TRBD1. Germline V gene sequence: CDR1 ENHRY, CDR2 SYGVKD. The ends lost 5 bases at V and 5 bases at J; junction bases unmatched: 8. CDR3 length equals 14 residues. CDR3 protein: CAISSGQTVETQYF. The DNA of the CDR3 is TGTGCCATCAGTTCGGGACAGACAGTGGAGACCCAGTACTTC.

This rearrangement joins TRBV19 to TRBJ2-7; 8 nucleotides align to TRBD2. The CDR3 loop spans 16 amino acids. V dropped 1 base and J dropped 1; count of bases not matched to a gene: 6. CDR1 is LNHDA and CDR2 is SQIVND in the germline V gene (reference sequence). The chain's CDR3 is CASSIGAGVRSYEQYF. The CDR3 DNA is TGTGCCAGTAGTATAGGAGCGGGAGTCCGATCCTACGAGCAGTACTTC.

V gene TRBV7-3 combines with J gene TRBJ2-5; D gene uncertain. Trimming removed 2 bases from V and 2 bases from J, with 18 bases in between. Germline CDR1 SGHTA, CDR2 FQGTGA. This CDR3 has 17 residues. The CDR3 loop is CASSLFIWADEQETQYF. As DNA, the CDR3 is TGTGCCAGCAGCTTATTTATCTGGGCAGACGAACAAGAGACCCAGTACTTC.

The CDR3 here is CASSLALVRRTQYF. In DNA form, the CDR3 reads TGTGCCAGCAGCTTAGCGCTAGTCCGTCGGACCCAGTACTTC. The V and J genes are TRBV7-2 and TRBJ2-5; D gene uncertain. The germline V gene has CDR1 SGHTA and CDR2 FQGNSA. The CDR3 loop spans 14 amino acids. V lost 0 bases and J 7 bases, leaving 12 bases between the germline ends. Looking up the rest from reference TRBV7-2 and TRBJ2-5 gives the full variable domain: GAGVSQSPSNKVTEKGKDVELRCDPISGHTALYWYRQSLGQGLEFLIYFQGNSAPDKSGLPSDRFSAERTGGSVSTLTIQRTQQEDSAVYLCASSLALVRRTQYFGPGTRLLVL.

DNA of the CDR3: TGTGCCAGCAGCTTCCAAGACAGGGCTGGGGCCAACGTCCTGACTTTC. It codes for CASSFQDRAGANVLTF. The rearrangement uses TRBV7-6 and TRBJ2-6, with 7 bases that match TRBD1. The CDR3 is made up of 16 amino acids. J was trimmed by 2 bases and V by 3 bases; bases with no gene match: 4. CDR1 SGHVS and CDR2 FNYEAQ come from the germline V gene.

This clone was picked up a small number of times. This sequence joins TRBV7-2 and TRBJ2-1; 7 bases line up with TRBD2. This CDR3 has 15 amino acids. With 2 bases clipped from V and 4 bases from J, the junction kept 5 bases outside the gene matches. Germline CDR1 reads SGHTA; CDR2 reads FQGNSA. CDR3 nucleotides: TGTGCCAGCAGCTTAAGTCACGGGAGGTACAATGAGCAGTTCTTC. Its protein product is CASSLSHGRYNEQFF.

The chain joins TRBV5-1 to TRBJ2-7, with D perhaps TRBD2 (6 bases). Germline-derived CDR1 and CDR2 are SGHRS and YFSETQ. The CDR3 has 13 residues. V lost 4 bases to trimming and J lost 4 bases, with 12 bases between them. Here the CDR3 DNA reads TGCGCCAGCAGCACGGGACTCCTATACGAGCAGTACTTC. Protein sequence: CASSTGLLYEQYF.

This chain connects TRBV28 to TRBJ2-7, with TRBD2 identical over 12 bases. The V segment lost 4 bases and the J segment 6 bases; nucleotides outside the gene matches: 19. The CDR3 loop spans 19 amino acids. Germline V lookup: CDR1 MDHEN, CDR2 SYDVKM. As DNA, the CDR3 is TGTGCCAGCAGTTCCCCGCGAGGACTAGCGGGAAACCGTGGGGGCGAGCAGTACTTC. Amino acid sequence: CASSSPRGLAGNRGGEQYF.

In its sample, this clone was seen a few times. The rearrangement uses TRBV7-2 and TRBJ2-7; maybe TRBD2 (6 bases). The CDR3 is made up of 15 amino acids. Germline V gene sequence: CDR1 SGHTA, CDR2 FQGNSA. V was shortened by 2 bases and J by 8 bases, with 19 bases between the two germline ends. The CDR3 DNA sequence: TGTGCCAGCAGCTTAAGAATGCGGGGCGGGTTGCAGCAGTACTTC. Its protein product is CASSLRMRGGLQQYF.

This clone was seen a few times. The V and J genes are TRBV5-4 and TRBJ1-6; D might be TRBD1 (6 bases). The germline CDR1 and CDR2 sequences are SGHNT and YYREEE (reference sequence). This CDR3 has 16 residues. The V end lost 2 bases, the J end lost 11 bases, and 20 bases lay between the germline ends. CDR3 in DNA: TGTGCCAGCAGCTTTGAGGGAGCAGGGGCGGGAGCACCCCTCCACTTT. Its translation is CASSFEGAGAGAPLHF.

The sample holds one count of this clone. The CDR3 DNA sequence: TGTGCCAGCAGCTCCACTAGCGGGAGCCCCTACAATGAGCAGTTCTTC. Protein sequence: CASSSTSGSPYNEQFF. V is TRBV28 and J is TRBJ2-1; TRBD2 matches at 11 bases. The germline CDR1 and CDR2 sequences are MDHEN and SYDVKM. V gave up 6 bases and J gave up 2 bases; unmatched junction bases: 6. This CDR3 has 16 residues. The complete variable domain, with remaining parts taken from reference TRBV28 and TRBJ2-1, reads DVKVTQSSRYLVKRTGEKVFLECVQDMDHENMFWYRQDPGLGLRLIYFSYDVKMKEKGDIPEGYSVSREKKERFSLILESASTNQTSMYLCASSSTSGSPYNEQFFGPGTRLTVL.

The rearrangement uses TRBV5-1 and TRBJ2-7; the D gene is possibly TRBD2 (6 bases). V was shortened by 0 bases and J by 4 bases, with 14 bases between the two germline ends. This CDR3 contains 15 residues. Germline CDR1 SGHRS, CDR2 YFSETQ. This CDR3 is CASSLVGGAPYEQYF. CDR3 DNA sequence: TGCGCCAGCAGCTTGGTGGGCGGGGCCCCTTACGAGCAGTACTTC.

The DNA of the CDR3 is TGTGCCAGCAGTAGACAGGGAAACACCGGGGAGCTGTTTTTT. Translating it yields CASSRQGNTGELFF. The chain uses TRBV6-1 and TRBJ2-2; 7 bases match TRBD1. Germline V gene data show CDR1 as MNHNS and CDR2 as SASEGT. Unmatched junction bases numbered 2, after V lost 5 bases and J lost 2 bases. The CDR3 has 14 amino acids.

This chain connects TRBV7-3 to TRBJ2-2, with D possibly TRBD2 on 6 matching bases. The V end lost 5 bases, the J end lost 5 bases, and 12 bases lay between the germline ends. The CDR3 runs 14 residues. Germline assignment: CDR1 SGHTA and CDR2 FQGTGA. CDR3 loop: CASSPGTPTGELFF. For the CDR3, the DNA is TGTGCCAGCAGCCCCGGGACTCCTACCGGGGAGCTGTTTTTT.

This clone appeared a few times. V usage is TRBV7-9 and J usage is TRBJ1-4; 7 bases are shared with TRBD1. Trimming cost V 4 bases and J 10 bases; bases outside gene matches: 3. The CDR3 has 12 residues. Germline V lookup: CDR1 SEHNR, CDR2 FQNEAQ (reference sequence). The CDR3 loop reads CASSWDSRKLFF. In DNA form, the CDR3 reads TGTGCCAGCAGCTGGGACAGCCGAAAACTGTTTTTT.

The V gene is TRBV27, the J gene TRBJ2-2; 11 nucleotides align to TRBD1. CDR3 length equals 15 residues. The junction had 6 bases not matched to a gene; V was cut back by 6 bases and J by 6 bases. CDR1 and CDR2 (germline): MNHEY, SMNVEV (reference sequence). The CDR3 DNA sequence: TGTGCCAGCAGGGGGACAGGGGGTATGGCCGGGGAGCTGTTTTTT. This encodes CASRGTGGMAGELFF.